The 14 T cell receptor beta chains listed next were all sequenced from one sample in a study of cytomegalovirus exposure and HLA in healthy donors. Amplification used 60 Vbeta primers and 13 Jbeta primers. Using immunoSEQ multiplex PCR, the repertoire was profiled, and TCRdb retains in-frame clones only, with some absent. The sample contains approximately 76,000 clones, roughly two thirds of which appear only once. The sample taken for sequencing was PBMCs. These receptors were taken from a woman between 40 and 50 years old in good health and CMV-seropositive.

The table lists this clone with many counts. V is TRBV9 and J is TRBJ2-3; 8 positions match TRBD1. Germline values: CDR1 SGDLS, CDR2 YYNGEE. V lost 3 bases and J lost 4; bases outside the gene matches: 4. The CDR3 has 14 residues. The CDR3 DNA reads as TGTGCCAGCAGCGCAGGACAGGGCCCAGATACGCAGTATTTT. Translation: CASSAGQGPDTQYF.

V and J are TRBV9 and TRBJ1-6; D might be TRBD1 (6 bases). Germline loops: CDR1 SGDLS, CDR2 YYNGEE. V dropped 3 bases and J dropped 7 bases, with 17 bases sitting between them. The CDR3 extends over 16 amino acids. The CDR3 nucleotides are TGTGCCAGCAGCGCGGGCGTTTGGACAGAGAATTCACCCCTCCACTTT. Protein sequence: CASSAGVWTENSPLHF.

V gene TRBV7-6 combines with J gene TRBJ2-7; TRBD2 matches 7 bases. After removal of 5 bases from V and 5 bases from J, the junction contained 9 bases not matched to a gene. Per germline, CDR1 SGHVS and CDR2 FNYEAQ. This CDR3 region has 14 residues. The CDR3 here is CASSLVGGRNEQYF. Written as DNA, the CDR3 is TGTGCCAGCAGCCTGGTAGGCGGGAGAAACGAGCAGTACTTC.

This clone has a single count. The chain couples TRBV7-2 to TRBJ2-1; 8 bases line up with TRBD2. This CDR3 spans 15 amino acids. The trim removed 3 bases at V and 4 bases at J, leaving 5 bases unmatched. CDR1 SGHTA and CDR2 FQGNSA come from the germline V gene. CDR3 sequence reads: CASSFTSGSYNEQFF. The DNA of the CDR3 is TGTGCCAGCAGCTTTACTAGCGGCTCTTACAATGAGCAGTTCTTC.

The V call is TRBV30, the J call TRBJ1-2, with 10 bases identical to TRBD1. Trimming removed 0 bases from V and 8 bases from J; junction bases left unmatched: 3. This CDR3 comprises 13 residues. Germline CDR1 is GTSNPN and CDR2 is SVGIG (reference sequence). The CDR3 loop reads CAWSVGTGDGYTF. Written as DNA, the CDR3 is TGTGCCTGGAGTGTGGGGACAGGGGACGGCTACACCTTC.

About this clone itself: A junction end diverges from the germline sequence, so it may reflect a read error. This chain uses TRBV27 with TRBJ2-1, with D maybe TRBD2 (5 bases). CDR3 size: 14 residues. Germline V lookup: CDR1 MNHEY, CDR2 SMNVEV (reference sequence). CDR3 amino acids: CASGSLSSYNERFF. The DNA of the CDR3 is TGTGCCAGCGGGAGTTTAAGCTCCTACAATGAGCGGTTCTTC.

This clone was detected only a few times. The chain carries TRBV7-9 and TRBJ2-7; D possibly corresponds to TRBD1 (6 bases). Germline CDR1 reads SEHNR; CDR2 reads FQNEAQ (reference sequence). V lost 5 bases to trimming and J lost 2 bases, with 7 bases between them. CDR3 length equals 12 residues. CDR3: CASSRTAYEQYF. As DNA, the CDR3 is TGTGCCAGCAGCCGGACAGCCTACGAGCAGTACTTC.

The rearrangement uses TRBV15 and TRBJ2-7, with 10 positions matching TRBD2. CDR1 and CDR2 (germline): LNHNV, YYDKDF (reference sequence). Unmatched junction bases numbered 5, after V lost 0 bases and J lost 6 bases. The CDR3 spans 15 residues. The DNA for the CDR3 is TGTGCCACCAGCAGAGAGGGACTAGCGACCTCCGAGCAGTACTTC. Translation gives CATSREGLATSEQYF.

V and J are TRBV19 and TRBJ1-1, with D unclear. The CDR3 extends over 12 amino acids. V was shortened by 5 bases and J by 2 bases, with 6 bases between the two germline ends. The germline CDR1 and CDR2 sequences are LNHDA and SQIVND (reference sequence). The CDR3, as DNA: TGTGCCAGTAGTCTCGTTAACACTGAAGCTTTCTTT. Residues: CASSLVNTEAFF.

This clone showed up just once. The rearrangement joins TRBV9 to TRBJ2-1; 13 bases match TRBD2. J lost 7 bases, V lost 5 bases, and 9 bases had no gene match. The germline V gene encodes CDR1 SGDLS and CDR2 YYNGEE. The CDR3 spans 16 residues. CDR3 sequence reads: CASSRPGTSGKNEQFF. CDR3 bases: TGTGCCAGCAGTCGCCCCGGGACTAGCGGGAAGAATGAGCAGTTCTTC.

The chain employs TRBV27 and TRBJ2-3; 10 bases line up with TRBD2. The CDR3 runs 15 residues. V lost 6 bases to trimming and J lost 6 bases; unmatched junction nucleotides: 9. Germline lookup yields CDR1 MNHEY and CDR2 SMNVEV (reference sequence). The CDR3 region is CASSRGTSAADTQYF. DNA of the CDR3: TGTGCCAGCAGCCGCGGGACTAGCGCCGCTGATACGCAGTATTTT.

The gene calls are TRBV27 and TRBJ1-1; D unresolved. CDR1 is MNHEY, CDR2 SMNVEV, per germline (reference sequence). V was pared by 3 bases and J by 1 base, with 6 bases between. The CDR3 is 13 amino acids. The CDR3 DNA sequence: TGTGCCAGCAGTTTCTTTTGGAACACTGAAGCTTTCTTT. Its translation: CASSFFWNTEAFF.

The V and J genes are TRBV7-2 and TRBJ2-3; 7 bases line up with TRBD2. V was pared by 5 bases and J by 0 bases, with 8 bases of the junction left unmatched. Germline CDR1 reads SGHTA; CDR2 reads FQGNSA. The CDR3 is 16 residues long. The CDR3 DNA reads as TGTGCCAGCAGCCCTCGGGGACTAACTAGCACAGATACGCAGTATTTT. It translates to CASSPRGLTSTDTQYF.

The chain is built from TRBV5-8 and TRBJ1-1; 8 bases fit TRBD1. The germline gives CDR1 SGHTS, CDR2 YDEGEE. The V and J ends lost 2 bases and 1 base, in that order; junction bases with no gene match: 7. This CDR3 contains 16 residues. The CDR3 is CASSLDYRGGNTEAFF. The CDR3 DNA reads as TGTGCCAGCAGCTTAGACTACAGGGGGGGGAACACTGAAGCTTTCTTT.